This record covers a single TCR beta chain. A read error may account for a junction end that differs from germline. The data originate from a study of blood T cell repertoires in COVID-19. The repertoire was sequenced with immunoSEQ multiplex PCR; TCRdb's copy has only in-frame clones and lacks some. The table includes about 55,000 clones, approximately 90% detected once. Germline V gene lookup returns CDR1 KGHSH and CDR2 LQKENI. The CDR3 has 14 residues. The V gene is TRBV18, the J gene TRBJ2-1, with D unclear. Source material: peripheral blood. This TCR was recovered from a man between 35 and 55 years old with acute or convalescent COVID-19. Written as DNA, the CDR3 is TGTGCCAGCTCACCGGGCCACACCTACGATGAGCAGTTCTTC. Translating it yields CASSPGHTYDEQFF.